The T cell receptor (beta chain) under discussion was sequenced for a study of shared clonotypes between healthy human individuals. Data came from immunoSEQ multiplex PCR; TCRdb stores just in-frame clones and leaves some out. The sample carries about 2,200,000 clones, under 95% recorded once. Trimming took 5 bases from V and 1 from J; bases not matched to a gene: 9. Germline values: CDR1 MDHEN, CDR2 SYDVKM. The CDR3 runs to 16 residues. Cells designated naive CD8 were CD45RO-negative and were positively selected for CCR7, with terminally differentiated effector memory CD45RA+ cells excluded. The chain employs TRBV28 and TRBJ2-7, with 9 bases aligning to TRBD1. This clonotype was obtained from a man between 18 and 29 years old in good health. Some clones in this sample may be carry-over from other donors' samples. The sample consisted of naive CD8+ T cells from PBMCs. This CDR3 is CASSRRPGTGSYEQYF. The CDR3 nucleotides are TGTGCCAGCAGTCGCCGTCCCGGGACAGGGTCCTACGAGCAGTACTTC.